The 31 T cell receptor beta chains below all came from one sample that was sequenced in a study of response to subunit inactivated influenza vaccine. TCRdb reprocessed the RT-PCR reads via MiXCR and lists one record per CDR3 protein. Altogether about 170,000 distinct CDR3 sequences are present, roughly 10% being singletons, with the ten largest covering about a third. The sample here was CD8+ T cells sorted from PBMCs, taken less than 30 months after vaccination. These TCRs come from a man between 50 and 75 years old who received an inactivated influenza vaccine.

This clonotype has only a few counts. J is TRBJ2-1 and V is TRBV20-1, with 7 bases matching TRBD2. The J segment lost 0 bases and the V segment lost 3 bases, leaving 5 bases of the junction unmatched. The CDR3 has 15 residues. In germline, CDR1 is DFQATT, CDR2 SNEGSKA (reference sequence). This CDR3 is CSARGAGSSYNEQFF. In DNA form, the CDR3 reads TGCAGTGCTAGGGGAGCGGGGAGCTCCTACAATGAGCAGTTCTTC.

The J gene is TRBJ2-7, the V gene TRBV10-3; D call uncertain. V lost 4 bases to trimming and J lost 5 bases, with 21 bases between them. Germline CDR1 and CDR2: ENHRY and SYGVKD. The CDR3 has 16 residues. The CDR3 is CAISGRPDGKLDEQYF. The DNA of the CDR3 is TGTGCCATCAGTGGGAGACCGGACGGTAAATTGGACGAGCAGTACTTC.

This clonotype was counted only a few times. The chain employs TRBV6-5 and TRBJ2-1; the D gene is possibly TRBD2 (6 bases). Germline CDR1 is MNHEY and CDR2 is SVGAGI. The CDR3 is 17 amino acids. Trimming removed 2 bases at V and 3 bases at J, with 17 bases between. The CDR3 bases are TGTGCCAGCAGTTACCTTTTTGTCTCTAGCGACTACAATGAGCAGTTCTTC. It encodes CASSYLFVSSDYNEQFF.

The chain joins TRBV5-6 to TRBJ2-7; the D is unclear. V dropped 9 bases and J dropped 2 bases, with 15 bases sitting between them. This CDR3 is built from 13 residues. CDR1 and CDR2 (germline): SGHDT, YYEEEE. The DNA of the CDR3 is TGTGCCATGGGCCCCGGGCTCGCCTACGAGCAGTACTTC. Its protein is CAMGPGLAYEQYF.

This clonotype appeared many times. This chain joins TRBV24-1 and TRBJ2-2, with D uncertain. Trimming removed 0 bases at V and 3 bases at J, with 13 bases between. There are 17 residues in the CDR3. The V gene's germline CDR1 is KGHDR and CDR2 SFDVKD. The DNA of the CDR3 is TGTGCCACCAGTGATTTGGCCCAGCGCGGCTACACCGGGGAGCTGTTTTTT. This translates into CATSDLAQRGYTGELFF.

The chain links TRBV28 to TRBJ2-3; TRBD2 might be the D (7 bases). The germline V gene encodes CDR1 MDHEN and CDR2 SYDVKM. The CDR3 length is 14 residues. The V end lost 7 bases, the J end lost 4 bases, and 15 bases lay between the germline ends. CDR3 protein: CASMGAGRADTQYF. The CDR3 DNA reads TGTGCCAGCATGGGGGCAGGGAGGGCAGATACGCAGTATTTT.

This clonotype was detected only a few times. The chain couples TRBV5-1 to TRBJ2-7; the D gene is possibly TRBD2 (6 bases). V was trimmed by 4 bases and J by 5 bases, leaving 13 bases between them. This CDR3 has 13 amino acids. Germline V CDR1 and CDR2: SGHRS, YFSETQ. The CDR3 is CASSPTSFNEQYF. The CDR3 nucleotides are TGCGCCAGCAGCCCGACTAGTTTCAACGAGCAGTACTTC.

This clonotype was recorded a few times. The chain is built from TRBV15 and TRBJ1-1, with 8 nucleotides matching TRBD1. The CDR3 consists of 15 residues. CDR1 and CDR2 from the germline V gene are LNHNV and YYDKDF (reference sequence). The ends lost 3 bases at V and 4 bases at J; junction bases unmatched: 7. CDR3: CATSRDRASSTEAFF. In DNA form, the CDR3 reads TGTGCCACCAGCAGGGACAGGGCGAGTAGCACTGAAGCTTTCTTT.

This clonotype was counted a few times. The chain uses TRBV13 and TRBJ1-6; perhaps TRBD1 as D (5 bases). Germline-derived CDR1 and CDR2 are PRHDT and FYEKMQ (reference sequence). The CDR3 runs 15 residues. The ends were cut back, 0 bases at V and 7 bases at J, with 10 bases in the middle. The CDR3 loop is CASSLGLRGNSPLHF. The CDR3 region has the DNA TGTGCCAGCAGCTTAGGCCTGAGGGGAAATTCACCCCTCCACTTT.

This clonotype was detected only a few times. V and J are TRBV27 and TRBJ2-2; D unclear. The CDR3 sequence is 17 residues long. V dropped 5 bases and J dropped 3 bases, with 19 bases sitting between them. Per germline, CDR1 MNHEY and CDR2 SMNVEV (reference sequence). As DNA, the CDR3 is TGTGCCAGCAGTATCCGTTATAGCCCATTATACACCGGGGAGCTGTTTTTT. Translating it yields CASSIRYSPLYTGELFF.

V usage is TRBV28 and J usage is TRBJ2-1; 7 nucleotides line up with TRBD1. CDR1 is MDHEN and CDR2 is SYDVKM in the germline V gene. The CDR3 extends over 20 amino acids. The ends lost 3 bases at V and 4 bases at J; junction bases unmatched: 21. CDR3 nucleotide sequence: TGTGCCAGCAGTTTCCCTTCTGCTGGACAGGAGGAGAGTACGTACAATGAGCAGTTCTTC. Its protein is CASSFPSAGQEESTYNEQFF.

This clonotype was recorded at least ten times. This chain links TRBV27 with TRBJ2-1; TRBD2 agrees at 9 bases. This CDR3 is 15 amino acids long. V lost 2 bases to trimming and J lost 7 bases; unmatched junction nucleotides: 6. Germline CDR1 reads MNHEY; CDR2 reads SMNVEV (reference sequence). As DNA, the CDR3 is TGTGCCAGCAGTTTAAGCAGCGGGGGGCGGAATGAGCAGTTCTTC. Encoded protein: CASSLSSGGRNEQFF.

In this sample, this clonotype turned up a few times. The CDR3: CASSHVPDRRGYTF. DNA of the CDR3: TGCGCCAGCAGCCATGTTCCGGACAGAAGGGGCTACACCTTC. V and J are TRBV4-3 and TRBJ1-2, with D maybe TRBD1 (6 bases). V lost 3 bases and J 8 bases, leaving 16 bases between the germline ends. CDR3 length equals 14 residues. The germline CDR1 and CDR2 sequences are LGHNA and YSLEER.

The CDR3 here is CASSYGGRNEQFF. The CDR3 DNA reads as TGTGCCAGCAGCTACGGGGGCCGGAATGAGCAGTTCTTC. The chain employs TRBV5-6 and TRBJ2-1, with D perhaps being TRBD1 or TRBD2 (6 bases each). V was cut by 3 bases and J by 7 bases, with 11 bases left in between. Germline assignment: CDR1 SGHDT and CDR2 YYEEEE. There are 13 residues in the CDR3.

This clonotype was detected ten times or more. The chain links TRBV6-5 to TRBJ2-1; TRBD1 aligns across 8 bases. With 3 bases clipped from V and 3 bases from J, the junction kept 10 bases outside the gene matches. The CDR3 sequence is 17 residues long. Germline loops: CDR1 MNHEY, CDR2 SVGAGI. Written as DNA, the CDR3 is TGTGCCAGCAGTTATATAAGACAGGGGCCCGTCTACAATGAGCAGTTCTTC. It specifies CASSYIRQGPVYNEQFF.

This clonotype has more than one count but fewer than ten. V gene TRBV6-2 or TRBV6-3 combines with J gene TRBJ2-1, with TRBD2 matching 7 bases. CDR1 is MNHEY and CDR2 is SVGEGT in the germline V gene. The junction had 4 bases not matched to a gene; V was cut back by 0 bases and J by 2 bases. The CDR3 extends over 16 amino acids. The CDR3 nucleotides are TGTGCCAGCAGTTACTCGGGGGAGGGCCCCTACAATGAGCAGTTCTTC. This encodes CASSYSGEGPYNEQFF.

This chain connects TRBV12-3 or TRBV12-4 to TRBJ1-5, with TRBD1 matching 11 bases. The CDR3 totals 16 residues. Trimming took 5 bases from V and 5 from J; bases not matched to a gene: 8. The CDR3 protein is CASSPTGTGGDQPQHF. In DNA form, the CDR3 reads TGTGCCAGCAGTCCAACCGGGACAGGGGGAGATCAGCCCCAGCATTTT.

The chain couples TRBV4-2 to TRBJ2-5; D may be TRBD2 (6 bases). Germline CDR1 reads LGHNA; CDR2 reads YNFKEQ. V lost 0 bases and J 5 bases, leaving 19 bases between the germline ends. This CDR3 comprises 17 residues. CDR3 bases: TGTGCCAGCAGCCAAGATGGTGTACCTCCCGGGGGTGAGACCCAGTACTTC. The encoded protein is CASSQDGVPPGGETQYF.

The CDR3 sequence: CASSFVGGGDEQYF. The CDR3 bases are TGTGCCAGCAGTTTCGTGGGAGGGGGTGACGAGCAGTACTTC. V is TRBV27 and J is TRBJ2-7; tentatively, D is TRBD2 (7 bases). Germline CDR1 reads MNHEY; CDR2 reads SMNVEV (reference sequence). CDR3 length: 14 residues. V lost 3 bases, J lost 5 bases, and 14 bases lay in between.

The genes are TRBV12-3 or TRBV12-4 and TRBJ2-7; 14 positions match TRBD2. After removal of 6 bases from V and 2 bases from J, the junction contained 6 bases not matched to a gene. The CDR3 loop spans 16 amino acids. CDR3 nucleotide sequence: TGTGCCAGCAGGACTAGCGGGGGGGTACCCCCCTACGAGCAGTACTTC. Translated, it gives CASRTSGGVPPYEQYF.

This clonotype was detected only a few times. This may arise from a read error, as a much more abundant clone is one base away. The chain carries TRBV6-1 and TRBJ2-1; no clear D gene. Trimming shortened V by 6 bases and J by 7 bases, and 4 bases separated the two germline ends. The CDR3 is made up of 10 amino acids. In germline, CDR1 is MNHNS, CDR2 SASEGT. The CDR3 DNA follows: TGTGCCAGCAGATTTAATGAGCAGTTCTTC. Protein: CASRFNEQFF.

This clonotype was observed a handful of times. This rearrangement joins TRBV28 to TRBJ2-7; D possibly corresponds to TRBD2 (6 bases). The length of the CDR3 is 14 residues. The germline V gene encodes CDR1 MDHEN and CDR2 SYDVKM. The germline V and J ends were trimmed by 4 bases and 5 bases, with 15 bases remaining between them. The CDR3 bases are TGTGCCAGCAGTTGGCGGGGTGTACGACACGAGCAGTACTTC. Its translation: CASSWRGVRHEQYF.

V usage is TRBV7-9 and J usage is TRBJ2-7; D unclear. Germline V gives CDR1 SEHNR, CDR2 FQNEAQ (reference sequence). Trimming took 6 bases from V and 2 from J, leaving 14 bases between them. This CDR3 is built from 14 residues. CDR3 nucleotide sequence: TGTGCCAGCAGATCTAGGACGGACCCCTACGAGCAGTACTTC. This encodes CASRSRTDPYEQYF. The whole variable domain, filled in from reference TRBV7-9 and TRBJ2-7, reads DTGVSQNPRHKITKRGQNVTFRCDPISEHNRLYWYRQTLGQGPEFLTYFQNEAQLEKSRLLSDRFSAERPKGSFSTLEIQRTEQGDSAMYLCASRSRTDPYEQYFGPGTRLTVT.

The chain employs TRBV27 and TRBJ2-4; D gene ambiguous. Trimming pared 0 bases from V and 4 bases from J, leaving 4 bases between. The CDR3 covers 13 residues. Germline V CDR1 and CDR2: MNHEY, SMNVEV (reference sequence). The CDR3 DNA sequence: TGTGCCAGCAGTTTATCCAGTAAAAACATTCAGTACTTC. Translation gives CASSLSSKNIQYF.

The V gene is TRBV7-9, the J gene TRBJ2-3; D not resolved. This CDR3 contains 15 residues. V gave up 8 bases and J gave up 3 bases, with 18 bases separating them. In germline, CDR1 is SEHNR, CDR2 FQNEAQ (reference sequence). CDR3 sequence: CASRTGSWGTDTQYF. As DNA, the CDR3 is TGTGCCAGCCGTACCGGCAGCTGGGGAACAGATACGCAGTATTTT.

A few counts support this clonotype. Here the CDR3 reads CASSAYRDREETQYF. CDR3 nucleotide sequence: TGTGCCAGCAGCGCGTACCGGGACAGGGAAGAGACCCAGTACTTC. The V and J genes are TRBV7-6 and TRBJ2-5; 9 nucleotides line up with TRBD1. The V gene end was trimmed by 5 bases and the J gene end by 3 bases; junction bases not matched to a gene: 7. Looked up from germline, CDR1 is SGHVS and CDR2 is FNYEAQ. The CDR3 spans 15 residues.

V is TRBV7-6 and J is TRBJ2-7, with D hard to call. This CDR3 has 14 amino acids. The V and J ends lost 5 bases and 3 bases respectively, with 14 bases between them. Germline V CDR1 and CDR2: SGHVS, FNYEAQ. The CDR3 region is CASSPSPSHYEQYF. CDR3 nucleotides: TGTGCCAGCAGCCCCAGTCCGTCCCACTACGAGCAGTACTTC.

This clonotype appeared many times. CDR3 sequence (DNA): TGTGCCAGCAGCCCTCCTAGCGGTGGGGGCACCGGGGAGCTGTTTTTT. Translating gives CASSPPSGGGTGELFF. V is TRBV7-9 and J is TRBJ2-2; 7 nucleotides line up with TRBD2. Looked up from germline, CDR1 is SEHNR and CDR2 is FQNEAQ (reference sequence). This CDR3 spans 16 amino acids. The V gene end was trimmed by 5 bases and the J gene end by 4 bases; junction bases not matched to a gene: 10.

This clonotype was seen ten or more times. This CDR3 is CASSIYRGPYEQYF. As DNA, the CDR3 is TGTGCCAGCAGTATCTACAGGGGACCCTACGAGCAGTACTTC. The chain carries TRBV28 and TRBJ2-7, with TRBD1 matching over 7 bases. Germline CDR1 is MDHEN and CDR2 is SYDVKM. This CDR3 is built from 14 residues. Germline trimming cut 5 bases from V and 2 bases from J; bases unmatched to any gene: 6.

The chain carries TRBV10-3 and TRBJ2-7; maybe TRBD1 (6 bases). In germline, CDR1 is ENHRY, CDR2 SYGVKD. CDR3 size: 13 residues. The CDR3: CGASGTPSYEQYF. CDR3 in DNA: TGTGGAGCCTCCGGGACACCATCCTACGAGCAGTACTTC.

This clonotype has ten or more counts. This CDR3 reads CSAGGTRTLDEQYF. The CDR3, as DNA: TGCAGTGCTGGGGGGACACGGACTTTAGACGAGCAGTACTTC. The V and J genes are TRBV20-1 and TRBJ2-7; either TRBD1 or TRBD2 may supply D (6 bases each). Germline-derived CDR1 and CDR2 are DFQATT and SNEGSKA (reference sequence). The length of the CDR3 is 14 residues. Trimming took off 5 bases at V and 5 bases at J, with 19 bases between the two ends.